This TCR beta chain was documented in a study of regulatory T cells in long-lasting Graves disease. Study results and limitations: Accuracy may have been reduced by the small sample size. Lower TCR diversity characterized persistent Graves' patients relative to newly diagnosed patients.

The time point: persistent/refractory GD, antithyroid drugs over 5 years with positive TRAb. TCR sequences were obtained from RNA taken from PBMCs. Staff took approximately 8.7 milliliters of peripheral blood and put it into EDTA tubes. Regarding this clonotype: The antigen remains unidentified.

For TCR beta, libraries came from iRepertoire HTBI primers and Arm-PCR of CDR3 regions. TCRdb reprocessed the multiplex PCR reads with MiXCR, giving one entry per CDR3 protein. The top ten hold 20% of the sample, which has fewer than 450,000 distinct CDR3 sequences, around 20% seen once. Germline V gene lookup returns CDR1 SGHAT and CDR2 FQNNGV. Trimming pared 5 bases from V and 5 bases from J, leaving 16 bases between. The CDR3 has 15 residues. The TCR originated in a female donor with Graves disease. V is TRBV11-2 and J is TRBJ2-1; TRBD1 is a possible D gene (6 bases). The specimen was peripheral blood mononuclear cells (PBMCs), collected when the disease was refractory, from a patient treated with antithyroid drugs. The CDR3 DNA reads TGTGCCAGCAGCCCCTGGGACATGGGAGACAATGAGCAGTTCTTC. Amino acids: CASSPWDMGDNEQFF.